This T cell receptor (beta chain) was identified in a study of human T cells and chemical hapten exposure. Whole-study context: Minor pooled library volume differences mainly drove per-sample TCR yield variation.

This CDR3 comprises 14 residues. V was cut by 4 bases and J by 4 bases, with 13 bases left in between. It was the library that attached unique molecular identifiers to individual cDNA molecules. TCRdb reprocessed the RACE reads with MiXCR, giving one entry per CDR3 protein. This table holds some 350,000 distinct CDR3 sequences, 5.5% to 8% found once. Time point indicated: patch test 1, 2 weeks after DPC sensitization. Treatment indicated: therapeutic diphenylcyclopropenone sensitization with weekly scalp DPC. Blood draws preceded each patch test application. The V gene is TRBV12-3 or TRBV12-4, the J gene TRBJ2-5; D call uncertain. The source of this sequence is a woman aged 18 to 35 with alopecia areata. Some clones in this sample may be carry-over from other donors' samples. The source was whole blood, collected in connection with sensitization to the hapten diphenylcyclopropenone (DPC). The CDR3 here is CASSSDQRGETQYF. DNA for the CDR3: TGTGCCAGCAGTTCGGACCAGAGAGGAGAGACCCAGTACTTC.